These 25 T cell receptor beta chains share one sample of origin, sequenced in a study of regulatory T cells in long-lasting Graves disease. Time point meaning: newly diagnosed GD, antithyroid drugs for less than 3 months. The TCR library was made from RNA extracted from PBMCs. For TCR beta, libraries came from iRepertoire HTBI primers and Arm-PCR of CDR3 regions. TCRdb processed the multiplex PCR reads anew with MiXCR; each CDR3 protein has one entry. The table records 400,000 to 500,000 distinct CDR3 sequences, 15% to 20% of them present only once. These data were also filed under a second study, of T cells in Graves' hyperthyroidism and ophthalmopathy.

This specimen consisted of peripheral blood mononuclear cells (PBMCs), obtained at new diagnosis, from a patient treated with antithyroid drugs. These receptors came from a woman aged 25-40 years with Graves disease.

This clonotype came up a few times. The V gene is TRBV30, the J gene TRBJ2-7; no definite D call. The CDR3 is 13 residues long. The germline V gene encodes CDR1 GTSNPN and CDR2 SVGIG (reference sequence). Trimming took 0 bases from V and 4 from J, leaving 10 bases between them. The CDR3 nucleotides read TGTGCCTGGAGTGTAGGTTCTCTTTACGAGCAGTACTTC. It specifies CAWSVGSLYEQYF. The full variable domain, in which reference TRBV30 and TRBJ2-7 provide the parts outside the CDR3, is SQTIHQWPATLVQPVGSPLSLECTVEGTSNPNLYWYRQAAGRGLQLLFYSVGIGQISSEVPQNLSASRPQDRQFILSSKKLLLSDSGFYLCAWSVGSLYEQYFGPGTRLTVT.

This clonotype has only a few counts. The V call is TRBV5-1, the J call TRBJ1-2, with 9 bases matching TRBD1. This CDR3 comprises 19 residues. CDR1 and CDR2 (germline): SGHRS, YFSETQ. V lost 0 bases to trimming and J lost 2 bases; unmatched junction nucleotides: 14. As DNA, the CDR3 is TGCGCCAGCAGCTTGGCGGTATTGGACAGGGGATTCTTCAACTATGGCTACACCTTC. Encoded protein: CASSLAVLDRGFFNYGYTF. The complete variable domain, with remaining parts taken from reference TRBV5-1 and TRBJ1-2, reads KAGVTQTPRYLIKTRGQQVTLSCSPISGHRSVSWYQQTPGQGLQFLFEYFSETQRNKGNFPGRFSGRQFSNSRSEMNVSTLELGDSALYLCASSLAVLDRGFFNYGYTFGSGTRLTVV.

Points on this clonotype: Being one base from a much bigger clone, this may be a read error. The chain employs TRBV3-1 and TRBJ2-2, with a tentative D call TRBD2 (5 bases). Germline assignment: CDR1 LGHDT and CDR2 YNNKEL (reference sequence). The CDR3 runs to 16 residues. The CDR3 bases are TGTGCCAGCACCGCCAAGACTACAGACCCAACCGGGGAGCGGTTTTTT. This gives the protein CASTAKTTDPTGERFF.

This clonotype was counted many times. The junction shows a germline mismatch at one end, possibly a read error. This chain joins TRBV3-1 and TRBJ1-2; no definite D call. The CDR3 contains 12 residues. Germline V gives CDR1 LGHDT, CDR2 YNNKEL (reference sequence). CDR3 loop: CASSARTRLYAF. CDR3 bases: TGTGCCAGCAGCGCGCGGACCCGCCTTTACGCCTTC.

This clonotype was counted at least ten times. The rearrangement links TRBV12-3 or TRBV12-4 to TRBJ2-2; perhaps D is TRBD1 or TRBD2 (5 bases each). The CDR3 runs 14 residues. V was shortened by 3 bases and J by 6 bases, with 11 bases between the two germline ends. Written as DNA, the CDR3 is TGTGCCAGCAGTTTTCATGGGGGTCCCGGGGAGCTGTTTTTT. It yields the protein CASSFHGGPGELFF.

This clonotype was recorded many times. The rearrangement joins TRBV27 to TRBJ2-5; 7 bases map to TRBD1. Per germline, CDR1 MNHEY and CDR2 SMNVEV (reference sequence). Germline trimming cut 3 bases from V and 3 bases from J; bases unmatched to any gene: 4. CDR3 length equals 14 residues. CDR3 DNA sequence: TGTGCCAGCAGTTTTTACGGGACAGAAGAGACCCAGTACTTC. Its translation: CASSFYGTEETQYF.

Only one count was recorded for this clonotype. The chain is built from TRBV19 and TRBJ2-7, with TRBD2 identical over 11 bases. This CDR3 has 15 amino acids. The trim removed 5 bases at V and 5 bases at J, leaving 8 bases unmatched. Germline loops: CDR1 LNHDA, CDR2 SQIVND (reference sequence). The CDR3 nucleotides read TGTGCCAGTAGTCTGAGACTAGCGGGACGCCACGAGCAGTACTTC. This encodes CASSLRLAGRHEQYF.

This chain's CDR3 is CASSVGPNPNQPQHF. The CDR3 coding sequence is TGTGCCAGCAGCGTAGGTCCGAACCCCAATCAGCCCCAGCATTTT. The rearrangement links TRBV9 to TRBJ1-5; no definite D call. V gave up 0 bases and J gave up 3 bases, with 10 bases separating them. Per germline, CDR1 SGDLS and CDR2 YYNGEE. The CDR3 spans 15 residues.

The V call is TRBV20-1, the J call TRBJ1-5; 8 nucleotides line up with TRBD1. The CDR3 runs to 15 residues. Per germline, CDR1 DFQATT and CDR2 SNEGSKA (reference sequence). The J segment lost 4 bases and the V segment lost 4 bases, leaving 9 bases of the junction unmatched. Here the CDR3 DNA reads TGCAGTGCTACCGCCGGGACAGGAAATAATCAGCCCCAGCATTTT. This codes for CSATAGTGNNQPQHF.

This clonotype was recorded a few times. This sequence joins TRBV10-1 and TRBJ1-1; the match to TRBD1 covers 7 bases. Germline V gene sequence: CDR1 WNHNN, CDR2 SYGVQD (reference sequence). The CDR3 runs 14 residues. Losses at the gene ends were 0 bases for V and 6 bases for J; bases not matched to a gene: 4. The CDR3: CASSESQGLAEAFF. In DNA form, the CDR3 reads TGCGCCAGCAGTGAGTCACAGGGGCTGGCTGAAGCTTTCTTT.

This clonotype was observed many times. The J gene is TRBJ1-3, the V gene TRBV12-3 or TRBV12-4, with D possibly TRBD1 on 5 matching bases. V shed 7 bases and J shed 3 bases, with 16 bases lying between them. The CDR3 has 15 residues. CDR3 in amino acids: CASTRGGVSGNTIYF. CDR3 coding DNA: TGTGCCAGCACCCGTGGGGGGGTTAGTGGAAACACCATATATTTT.

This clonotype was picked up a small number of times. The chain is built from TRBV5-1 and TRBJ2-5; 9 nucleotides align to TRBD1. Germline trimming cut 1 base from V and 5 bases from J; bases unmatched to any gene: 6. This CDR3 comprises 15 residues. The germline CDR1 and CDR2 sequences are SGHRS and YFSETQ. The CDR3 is CASSLTGGIGETQYF. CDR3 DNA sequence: TGCGCCAGCAGCTTGACAGGGGGCATCGGGGAGACCCAGTACTTC.

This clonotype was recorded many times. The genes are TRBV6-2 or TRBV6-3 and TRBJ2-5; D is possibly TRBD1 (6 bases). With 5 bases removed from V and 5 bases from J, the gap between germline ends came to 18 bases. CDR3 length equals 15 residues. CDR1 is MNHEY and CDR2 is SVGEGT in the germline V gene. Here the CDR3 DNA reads TGTGCCAGCAGTGACTTACTAGGGGGAGCGGAGACCCAGTACTTC. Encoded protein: CASSDLLGGAETQYF.

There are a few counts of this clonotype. DNA for the CDR3: TGTGCCAGCAGTGTTTATTCCGGGACAGGAGCTCCTAATGAAAAACTGTTTTTT. As protein: CASSVYSGTGAPNEKLFF. V gene TRBV27 combines with J gene TRBJ1-4, with TRBD1 matching over 8 bases. Trimming took 5 bases from V and 3 from J; bases not matched to a gene: 14. The CDR3 length is 18 residues. The germline V gene has CDR1 MNHEY and CDR2 SMNVEV (reference sequence).

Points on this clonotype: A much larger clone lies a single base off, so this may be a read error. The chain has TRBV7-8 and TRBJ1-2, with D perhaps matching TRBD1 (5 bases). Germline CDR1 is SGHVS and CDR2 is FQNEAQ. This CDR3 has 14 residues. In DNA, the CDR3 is TGTGTCAGCAGCTTATGGGGCGGGGATGATGGCTACACCTTC. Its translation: CVSSLWGGDDGYTF.

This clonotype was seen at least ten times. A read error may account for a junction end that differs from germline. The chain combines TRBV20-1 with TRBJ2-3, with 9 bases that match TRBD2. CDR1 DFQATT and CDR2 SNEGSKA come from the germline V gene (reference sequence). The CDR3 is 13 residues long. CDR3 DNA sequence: TGCAGCGCTAGGGCGGGAGGGGGCGATACGCAGTATTTT. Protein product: CSARAGGGDTQYF.

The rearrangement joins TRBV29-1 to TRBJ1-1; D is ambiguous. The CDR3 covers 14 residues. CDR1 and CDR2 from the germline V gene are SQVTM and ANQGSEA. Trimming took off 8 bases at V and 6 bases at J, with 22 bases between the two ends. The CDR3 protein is CSPALQRTGAEAFF. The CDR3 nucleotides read TGCAGCCCAGCTTTGCAGCGAACCGGCGCTGAAGCTTTCTTT.

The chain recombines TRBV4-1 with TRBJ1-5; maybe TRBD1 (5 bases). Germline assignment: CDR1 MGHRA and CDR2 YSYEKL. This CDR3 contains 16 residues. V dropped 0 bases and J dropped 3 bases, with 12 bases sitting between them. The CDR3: CASSQDGQGVNQPQHF. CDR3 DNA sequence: TGCGCCAGCAGCCAAGATGGGCAGGGCGTCAATCAGCCCCAGCATTTT.

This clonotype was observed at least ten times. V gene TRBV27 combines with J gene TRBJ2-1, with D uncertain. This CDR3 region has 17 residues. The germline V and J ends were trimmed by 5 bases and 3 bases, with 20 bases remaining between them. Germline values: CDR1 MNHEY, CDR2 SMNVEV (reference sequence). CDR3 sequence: CASSREPPGRIYNEQFF. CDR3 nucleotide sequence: TGTGCCAGCAGTCGCGAGCCACCCGGTAGGATCTACAATGAGCAGTTCTTC.

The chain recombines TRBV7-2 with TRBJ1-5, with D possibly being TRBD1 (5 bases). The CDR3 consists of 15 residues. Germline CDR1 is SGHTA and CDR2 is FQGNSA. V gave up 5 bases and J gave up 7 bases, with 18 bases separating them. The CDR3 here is CASSHWLAGDQPQHF. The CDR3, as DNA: TGTGCCAGCAGCCACTGGTTGGCCGGGGACCAGCCCCAGCATTTT.

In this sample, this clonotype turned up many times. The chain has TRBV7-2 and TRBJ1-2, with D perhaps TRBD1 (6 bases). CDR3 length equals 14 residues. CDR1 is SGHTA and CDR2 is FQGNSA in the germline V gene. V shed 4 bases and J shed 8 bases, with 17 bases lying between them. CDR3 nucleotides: TGTGCCAGCAGCTCCCAACAGGGCCCCTTGGGCTACACCTTC. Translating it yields CASSSQQGPLGYTF.

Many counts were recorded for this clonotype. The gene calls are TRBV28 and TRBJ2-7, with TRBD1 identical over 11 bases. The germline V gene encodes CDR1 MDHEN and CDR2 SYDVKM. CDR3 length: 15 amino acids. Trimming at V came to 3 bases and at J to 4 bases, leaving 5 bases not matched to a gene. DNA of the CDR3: TGTGCCAGCAGTTTGGGGACAGGGGGGATTTACGAGCAGTACTTC. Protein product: CASSLGTGGIYEQYF.

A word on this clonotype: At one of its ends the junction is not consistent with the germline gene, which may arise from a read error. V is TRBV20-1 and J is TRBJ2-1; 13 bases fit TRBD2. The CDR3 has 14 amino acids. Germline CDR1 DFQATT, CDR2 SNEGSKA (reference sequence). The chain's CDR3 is CSAREPGLAGLQFF. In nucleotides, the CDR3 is TGCAGTGCTCGAGAGCCGGGACTAGCGGGATTGCAGTTCTTC.

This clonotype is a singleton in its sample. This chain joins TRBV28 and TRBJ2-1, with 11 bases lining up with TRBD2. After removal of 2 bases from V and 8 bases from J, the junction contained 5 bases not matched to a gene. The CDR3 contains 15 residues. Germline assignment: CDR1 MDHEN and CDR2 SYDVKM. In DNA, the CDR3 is TGTGCCAGCAGTTTACTAGCGGGAGGCTTAGATGAGCAGTTCTTC. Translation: CASSLLAGGLDEQFF.

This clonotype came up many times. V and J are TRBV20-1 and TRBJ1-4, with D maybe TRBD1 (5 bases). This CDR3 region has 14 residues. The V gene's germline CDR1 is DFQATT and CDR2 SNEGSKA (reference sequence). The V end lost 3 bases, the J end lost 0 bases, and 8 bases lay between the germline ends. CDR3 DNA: TGCAGTGCTAGTTCCAGGGCAACTAATGAAAAACTGTTTTTT. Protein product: CSASSRATNEKLFF.